A single sample is the source of the 29 T cell receptor beta chains below, sequenced in a study of shared clonotypes between healthy human individuals. Clones were sequenced by immunoSEQ multiplex PCR, and TCRdb holds only the in-frame ones, with some missing. The sample records approximately 2,000,000 clones, approximately 90% being singletons. The sequenced sample consisted of naive CD4+ T cells from PBMCs. Subset reported: CD45RA+ positively selected. These receptors were obtained from a man aged 18 to 35 in good health. Some clones in this sample may be carry-over from other donors' samples.

V and J are TRBV5-1 and TRBJ1-2, with 7 bases lining up with TRBD1. In germline, CDR1 is SGHRS, CDR2 YFSETQ. Trimming took 7 bases from V and 7 from J; bases not matched to a gene: 13. This CDR3 has 14 residues. CDR3: CASAPGTVGGGYTF. The DNA for the CDR3 is TGCGCCAGCGCTCCAGGGACAGTTGGGGGTGGCTACACCTTC.

This chain uses TRBV7-2 with TRBJ2-5; D unresolved. This CDR3 is 15 amino acids long. CDR1 is SGHTA and CDR2 is FQGNSA in the germline V gene. Trimming pared 5 bases from V and 3 bases from J, leaving 16 bases between. CDR3 nucleotide sequence: TGTGCCAGCAGCCCCCGGCGTAGGCAGGAAGAGACCCAGTACTTC. Amino acid sequence: CASSPRRRQEETQYF.

V and J are TRBV18 and TRBJ1-1; the match to TRBD1 covers 12 bases. The CDR3 consists of 17 residues. V lost 2 bases, J lost 4 bases, and 8 bases stayed unmatched. Per germline, CDR1 KGHSH and CDR2 LQKENI. CDR3 sequence reads: CASSPGTGGPAGTEAFF. The DNA of the CDR3 is TGTGCCAGCTCACCAGGGACAGGGGGCCCGGCAGGCACTGAAGCTTTCTTT.

Of note for this clone: The identical CDR3 is also encoded by other nucleotide sequences in the sample. The chain has TRBV7-8 and TRBJ2-7, with 7 bases aligning to TRBD2. The CDR3 consists of 15 residues. With 2 bases clipped from V and 0 bases from J, the junction kept 4 bases outside the gene matches. The germline V gene encodes CDR1 SGHVS and CDR2 FQNEAQ. The CDR3 nucleotides read TGTGCCAGCAGCTTATTAGGCGGGAGCTCCTACGAGCAGTACTTC. Protein: CASSLLGGSSYEQYF. The full variable domain, in which reference TRBV7-8 and TRBJ2-7 provide the parts outside the CDR3, is GAGVSQSPRYKVAKRGQDVALRCDPISGHVSLFWYQQALGQGPEFLTYFQNEAQLDKSGLPSDRFFAERPEGSVSTLKIQRTQQEDSAVYLCASSLLGGSSYEQYFGPGTRLTVT.

On this clone: The sample carries other DNA sequences with the same CDR3. The chain carries TRBV7-9 and TRBJ2-3; no clear D. Germline loops: CDR1 SEHNR, CDR2 FQNEAQ (reference sequence). This CDR3 region has 13 residues. Trimming shortened V by 5 bases and J by 3 bases, and 9 bases separated the two germline ends. This CDR3 is CASSPLATDTQYF. The CDR3, as DNA: TGTGCCAGCAGCCCACTGGCTACAGATACGCAGTATTTT.

V usage is TRBV25-1 and J usage is TRBJ2-1; possible D gene TRBD2, 5 bases. Trimming cost V 2 bases and J 10 bases, with 12 bases left between them. The CDR3 length is 13 residues. Germline values: CDR1 MGHDK, CDR2 SYGVNS. The CDR3, as DNA: TGTGCCAGCAGTGAACCGGGGAGCAGCGAGCAGTTCTTC. It codes for CASSEPGSSEQFF.

This clone was counted between two and nine times. The V call is TRBV28, the J call TRBJ1-2; no reliable D call. The CDR3 is 13 amino acids. CDR1 and CDR2 (germline): MDHEN, SYDVKM. Trimming removed 2 bases from V and 6 bases from J, with 10 bases in between. CDR3 DNA: TGTGCCAGCAGTTTAGTACAGCAGAATGGCTACACCTTC. Protein: CASSLVQQNGYTF.

As to this clone: The sample has other DNA sequences that encode this CDR3 too. The chain combines TRBV27 with TRBJ2-3, with D possibly being TRBD1 (5 bases). This CDR3 spans 13 amino acids. Germline loops: CDR1 MNHEY, CDR2 SMNVEV (reference sequence). The ends were cut back, 2 bases at V and 5 bases at J, with 8 bases in the middle. The CDR3 reads CASSLNRGDTQYF. CDR3 bases: TGTGCCAGCAGTTTAAATAGGGGAGATACGCAGTATTTT.

The rearrangement uses TRBV9 and TRBJ2-1; 11 positions match TRBD1. The CDR3 length is 14 residues. Germline V gene data show CDR1 as SGDLS and CDR2 as YYNGEE. V shed 9 bases, J shed 8 bases, and the junction held 10 bases outside the gene matches. CDR3 bases: TGTGCCACCGCGGCGGGACAGGGGGACGATGAGCAGTTCTTC. Translating gives CATAAGQGDDEQFF.

The chain uses TRBV9 and TRBJ1-2; no clear D. Per the germline V gene, CDR1 is SGDLS and CDR2 is YYNGEE. Trimming pared 1 base from V and 5 bases from J, leaving 9 bases between. The CDR3 totals 13 residues. The CDR3 is CASSVSDLYGYTF. The CDR3 DNA sequence: TGTGCCAGCAGCGTATCAGACCTATATGGCTACACCTTC.

The genes are TRBV29-1 and TRBJ2-5, with D hard to call. The germline V gene has CDR1 SQVTM and CDR2 ANQGSEA. The V end lost 6 bases, the J end lost 2 bases, and 4 bases lay between the germline ends. The CDR3 covers 10 residues. CDR3 nucleotides: TGCAGCGTCCAACAAGAGACCCAGTACTTC. Its translation: CSVQQETQYF. Full variable domain (outside the CDR3, taken from reference TRBV29-1 and TRBJ2-5): SAVISQKPSRDICQRGTSLTIQCQVDSQVTMMFWYRQQPGQSLTLIATANQGSEATYESGFVIDKFPISRPNLTFSTLTVSNMSPEDSSIYLCSVQQETQYFGPGTRLLVL.

The V and J genes are TRBV7-8 and TRBJ2-1; 10 nucleotides align to TRBD1. The CDR3 totals 15 residues. Germline V gene sequence: CDR1 SGHVS, CDR2 FQNEAQ. V shed 4 bases, J shed 2 bases, and the junction held 2 bases outside the gene matches. The CDR3 is CASSSTGGPYNEQFF. The CDR3 coding sequence is TGTGCCAGCAGCTCGACAGGGGGCCCCTACAATGAGCAGTTCTTC.

The CDR3 bases are TGTGCCAGCAGCCCGTCTTCAGGGCCGGGCCAGGGTCGGGCTTTCTTT. It translates to CASSPSSGPGQGRAFF. The chain recombines TRBV7-3 with TRBJ1-1, with D perhaps TRBD1 (5 bases). Germline assignment: CDR1 SGHTA and CDR2 FQGTGA. V was clipped by 5 bases and J by 11 bases, with 27 bases between them. The CDR3 has 16 residues.

Concerning this clone itself: At the DNA level, this CDR3 is encoded by other sequences in the same sample as well. The V and J genes are TRBV19 and TRBJ2-6, with D perhaps matching TRBD2 (6 bases). The V gene lost 5 bases and the J gene lost 0 bases, with 8 bases spanning the gap. Germline-derived CDR1 and CDR2 are LNHDA and SQIVND (reference sequence). The CDR3 extends over 15 amino acids. The CDR3 protein is CASSVGGSGANVLTF. The CDR3, as DNA: TGTGCCAGTAGTGTGGGGGGCTCTGGGGCCAACGTCCTGACTTTC.

The chain couples TRBV7-6 to TRBJ2-3, with 7 nucleotides matching TRBD2. This CDR3 contains 18 residues. The germline V gene encodes CDR1 SGHVS and CDR2 FNYEAQ. The J segment lost 2 bases and the V segment lost 5 bases, leaving 16 bases of the junction unmatched. CDR3 sequence reads: CASSTSPSAGAVTDTQYF. CDR3 DNA sequence: TGTGCCAGCAGCACTAGCCCCTCCGCGGGAGCGGTCACAGATACGCAGTATTTT.

This rearrangement joins TRBV6-5 to TRBJ2-3, with 11 bases fitting TRBD2. This CDR3 spans 16 amino acids. V trimming: 4 bases; J trimming: 5 bases; junction bases outside the gene matches: 8. Per germline, CDR1 MNHEY and CDR2 SVGAGI. The CDR3 DNA is TGTGCCAGCAGTTCCCTTAGCGGGAGGGCCGGAGATACGCAGTATTTT. The encoded protein is CASSSLSGRAGDTQYF.

CDR3 coding DNA: TGTGCCAGCGCCTTTAGGGTCCAGGGGTTGGGAGGCTACACCTTC. Amino acids: CASAFRVQGLGGYTF. The rearrangement joins TRBV28 to TRBJ1-2; D may be TRBD1 (6 bases). The CDR3 is 15 amino acids. Trimming took 8 bases from V and 8 from J, leaving 24 bases between them. The germline V gene encodes CDR1 MDHEN and CDR2 SYDVKM.

The V and J genes are TRBV7-2 and TRBJ2-7; either TRBD1 or TRBD2 may supply D (8 bases each). The germline gives CDR1 SGHTA, CDR2 FQGNSA. Trimming cost V 5 bases and J 4 bases, with 21 bases left between them. The CDR3 is 16 residues long. The CDR3 loop is CASSLRGAGGIYEQYF. CDR3 nucleotides: TGTGCCAGCAGCCTGCGGGGGGCAGGGGGCATTTACGAGCAGTACTTC.

This chain links TRBV7-2 with TRBJ1-1; D unclear. Germline V gene sequence: CDR1 SGHTA, CDR2 FQGNSA. The CDR3 runs to 13 residues. V dropped 1 base and J dropped 11 bases, with 14 bases sitting between them. DNA of the CDR3: TGTGCCAGCAGCTTAGTAGTCGGCGGGGAGGCTTTCTTT. This sequence encodes CASSLVVGGEAFF. Filled out from reference TRBV7-2 and TRBJ1-1, the complete variable domain reads GAGVSQSPSNKVTEKGKDVELRCDPISGHTALYWYRQSLGQGLEFLIYFQGNSAPDKSGLPSDRFSAERTGGSVSTLTIQRTQQEDSAVYLCASSLVVGGEAFFGQGTRLTVV.

The rearrangement uses TRBV6-5 and TRBJ2-1; no definite D call. The CDR3 has 15 amino acids. The V gene lost 6 bases and the J gene lost 6 bases, with 18 bases spanning the gap. Per the germline V gene, CDR1 is MNHEY and CDR2 is SVGAGI. As DNA, the CDR3 is TGTGCCAGCAGACGAAACCGACGTAATACCAATGAGCAGTTCTTC. This encodes CASRRNRRNTNEQFF.

This sequence joins TRBV28 and TRBJ2-7; 12 nucleotides match TRBD2. J lost 3 bases, V lost 9 bases, and 3 bases had no gene match. The CDR3 spans 13 residues. CDR1 is MDHEN, CDR2 SYDVKM, per germline. CDR3 DNA: TGTGCCAGTGGGACTAGCGGGTTCTACGAGCAGTACTTC. Protein: CASGTSGFYEQYF.

Comments on this clone: The sample holds other DNA sequences that translate to the same CDR3. The rearrangement joins TRBV2 to TRBJ2-7, with 8 bases that match TRBD2. The CDR3 covers 13 residues. Germline CDR1 reads SNHLY; CDR2 reads FYNNEI. V lost 7 bases, J lost 2 bases, and 4 bases stayed unmatched. CDR3 sequence: CASTPGGPYEQYF. The CDR3 bases are TGTGCCAGCACACCGGGAGGGCCCTACGAGCAGTACTTC.

This clone was seen once. Other nucleotide sequences from this sample produce the same CDR3. CDR3 nucleotide sequence: TGTGCCAGCAGCCTGGGCCGACCGAACACTGAAGCTTTCTTT. Residues: CASSLGRPNTEAFF. The rearrangement links TRBV7-9 to TRBJ1-1; D is unclear. Germline V gives CDR1 SEHNR, CDR2 FQNEAQ (reference sequence). Trimming shortened V by 5 bases and J by 1 base, and 11 bases separated the two germline ends. This CDR3 spans 14 amino acids.

J is TRBJ1-2 and V is TRBV5-1, with 9 bases matching TRBD1. The CDR3 is 15 residues long. Germline V gene data show CDR1 as SGHRS and CDR2 as YFSETQ. J was trimmed by 7 bases and V by 4 bases; bases with no gene match: 11. This CDR3 is CASSVSGTGLGGYTF. The CDR3 coding sequence is TGCGCCAGCAGCGTCTCCGGGACAGGGCTCGGTGGCTACACCTTC.

CDR3 protein: CASSQPRTGLSYGYTF. The CDR3 region has the DNA TGCGCCAGCAGCCAACCGAGGACAGGGCTGTCCTATGGCTACACCTTC. V gene TRBV4-1 combines with J gene TRBJ1-2; 8 bases are a match to TRBD1. The ends lost 2 bases at V and 4 bases at J; junction bases unmatched: 9. The CDR3 covers 16 residues. The germline gives CDR1 MGHRA, CDR2 YSYEKL.

V usage is TRBV30 and J usage is TRBJ2-7; D unclear. V lost 1 base, J lost 5 bases, and 15 bases lay in between. The germline V gene encodes CDR1 GTSNPN and CDR2 SVGIG (reference sequence). The CDR3 is 14 amino acids. In DNA form, the CDR3 reads TGTGCCTGGAGTGGGTTGAGCCTTCCCGACGAGCAGTACTTC. It encodes CAWSGLSLPDEQYF.

The rearrangement links TRBV25-1 to TRBJ2-1, with D perhaps given as TRBD1 or TRBD2 (6 bases each). V was trimmed by 6 bases and J by 8 bases, leaving 17 bases between them. CDR3 size: 14 residues. Germline-derived CDR1 and CDR2 are MGHDK and SYGVNS. For the CDR3, the DNA is TGTGCCAGCAGCAAAGGGGGACTTCTCCATGAGCAGTTCTTC. This translates into CASSKGGLLHEQFF.

Note on this clone: This CDR3 is also generated by other DNA sequences in the sample. The chain carries TRBV28 and TRBJ2-7, with 9 bases lining up with TRBD2. Trimming at V came to 2 bases and at J to 3 bases, leaving 2 bases not matched to a gene. Per germline, CDR1 MDHEN and CDR2 SYDVKM. The CDR3 runs 14 residues. The CDR3 here is CASSLGGRDYEQYF. DNA for the CDR3: TGTGCCAGCAGTTTAGGCGGGAGGGACTACGAGCAGTACTTC.

This clone has a handful of counts. The CDR3 nucleotides are TGTGCCAGCACCAGGGGACAGGGGGCAGAAGCTTTCTTT. Amino acid sequence: CASTRGQGAEAFF. The V call is TRBV2, the J call TRBJ1-1, with 12 bases matching TRBD1. The CDR3 is 13 residues long. CDR1 and CDR2 (germline): SNHLY, FYNNEI. Trimming cost V 7 bases and J 8 bases; bases outside gene matches: 5.